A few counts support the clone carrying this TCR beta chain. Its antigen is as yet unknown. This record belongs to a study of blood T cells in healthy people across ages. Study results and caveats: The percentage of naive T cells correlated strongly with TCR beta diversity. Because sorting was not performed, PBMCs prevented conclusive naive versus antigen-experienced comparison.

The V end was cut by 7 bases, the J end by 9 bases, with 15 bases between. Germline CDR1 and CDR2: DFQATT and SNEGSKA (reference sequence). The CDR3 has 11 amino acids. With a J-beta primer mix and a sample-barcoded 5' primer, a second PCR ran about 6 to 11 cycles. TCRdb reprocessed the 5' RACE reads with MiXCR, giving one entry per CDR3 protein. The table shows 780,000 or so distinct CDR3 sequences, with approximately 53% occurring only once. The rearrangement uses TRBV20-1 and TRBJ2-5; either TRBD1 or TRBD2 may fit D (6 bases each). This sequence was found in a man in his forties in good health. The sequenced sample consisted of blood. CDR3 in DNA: TGCAGTGGGGGGGCGGAATGGGCCCAGTACTTC. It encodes CSGGAEWAQYF.